Below are 13 T cell receptor beta chains sequenced from a single sample in a study of PD-L1 blockade in urothelial cancer. Assay: immunoSEQ multiplex PCR; the TCRdb copy retains only in-frame clones and omits some. This table has 70,000 or so clones, roughly nine tenths appearing once. Sequences were derived from PBMCs, sampled around atezolizumab (anti-PD-L1) treatment. These receptors came from a man aged 55 to 69 with urothelial cancer.

This clone was seen only a few times. The chain uses TRBV5-4 and TRBJ1-6; D is unresolved. V was pared by 0 bases and J by 9 bases, with 10 bases between. The CDR3 has 14 amino acids. CDR1 is SGHNT and CDR2 is YYREEE in the germline V gene (reference sequence). The CDR3 region has the DNA TGTGCCAGCAGCTTGGGATGGACTGGTTCACCCCTCCACTTT. Residues: CASSLGWTGSPLHF.

This sequence joins TRBV19 and TRBJ2-1, with D possibly matching TRBD1 (6 bases). The ends were cut back, 9 bases at V and 1 base at J, with 13 bases in the middle. Germline assignment: CDR1 LNHDA and CDR2 SQIVND (reference sequence). The CDR3 is 14 amino acids. In DNA form, the CDR3 reads TGTGCCAGCACAGGACAGACTTCCTACAATGAGCAGTTCTTC. Translated, it gives CASTGQTSYNEQFF.

The V gene is TRBV7-9, the J gene TRBJ1-4, with 11 bases matching TRBD1. Trimming removed 5 bases from V and 8 bases from J; junction bases left unmatched: 10. Germline CDR1 SEHNR, CDR2 FQNEAQ (reference sequence). The length of the CDR3 is 16 residues. The CDR3 region is CASSPPGTGGLEKLFF. For the CDR3, the DNA is TGTGCCAGCAGCCCCCCGGGGACAGGGGGTTTAGAAAAACTGTTTTTT.

This clone is a singleton in its sample. The rearrangement uses TRBV7-8 and TRBJ1-5; no clear D gene. This CDR3 has 13 residues. Germline-derived CDR1 and CDR2 are SGHVS and FQNEAQ. V lost 4 bases and J 4 bases, leaving 8 bases between the germline ends. The CDR3 DNA follows: TGTGCCAGCAGCTCCTCGGGGAATCAGCCCCAGCATTTT. Translated, it gives CASSSSGNQPQHF. The complete variable domain, with remaining parts taken from reference TRBV7-8 and TRBJ1-5, reads GAGVSQSPRYKVAKRGQDVALRCDPISGHVSLFWYQQALGQGPEFLTYFQNEAQLDKSGLPSDRFFAERPEGSVSTLKIQRTQQEDSAVYLCASSSSGNQPQHFGDGTRLSIL.

This clone was picked up one time. This chain joins TRBV27 and TRBJ2-3; 7 nucleotides align to TRBD1. CDR3 size: 15 residues. Per germline, CDR1 MNHEY and CDR2 SMNVEV (reference sequence). Trimming removed 5 bases from V and 2 bases from J; junction bases left unmatched: 7. The CDR3 DNA is TGTGCCAGCAGTCCCGGGGACAGATTCACAGATACGCAGTATTTT. It is translated as CASSPGDRFTDTQYF.

The gene calls are TRBV4-3 and TRBJ2-4; D may be TRBD2 (5 bases). The ends were cut back, 6 bases at V and 6 bases at J, with 24 bases in the middle. The CDR3 is 17 residues long. Germline CDR1 LGHNA, CDR2 YSLEER. This CDR3 is CASSRARDGAAPNIQYF. In DNA, the CDR3 is TGCGCCAGCAGTAGGGCGAGAGATGGAGCGGCCCCAAACATTCAGTACTTC.

This clone was counted a few times. V usage is TRBV6-1 and J usage is TRBJ2-5, with 14 bases fitting TRBD2. J was trimmed by 6 bases and V by 6 bases; bases with no gene match: 6. The CDR3 runs 15 residues. The germline gives CDR1 MNHNS, CDR2 SASEGT. CDR3 bases: TGTGCCAGCAGCCAGACTAGCGGGGGGGCTCAGACCCAGTACTTC. It specifies CASSQTSGGAQTQYF.

The genes are TRBV5-1 and TRBJ2-1; D is undetermined. Between the trimmed V and J ends, which lost 4 bases and 8 bases, there was a span of 10 bases. Germline V gives CDR1 SGHRS, CDR2 YFSETQ. The length of the CDR3 is 12 residues. The DNA for the CDR3 is TGCGCCAGCAGCCTCCCTCCGTATGAGCAGTTCTTC. Translation gives CASSLPPYEQFF.

V usage is TRBV19 and J usage is TRBJ2-5; TRBD1 matches 11 bases. V lost 5 bases and J lost 3; bases outside the gene matches: 5. The germline V gene has CDR1 LNHDA and CDR2 SQIVND (reference sequence). This CDR3 has 15 residues. CDR3 protein: CASSGGQGAKETQYF. In nucleotides, the CDR3 is TGTGCCAGTAGTGGCGGACAGGGGGCCAAAGAGACCCAGTACTTC.

This chain uses TRBV7-2 with TRBJ2-1; TRBD1 might be the D (5 bases). Germline loops: CDR1 SGHTA, CDR2 FQGNSA. CDR3 length equals 13 residues. V was trimmed by 6 bases and J by 4 bases, leaving 10 bases between them. The CDR3 protein is CASRDQGYNEQFF. The CDR3 coding sequence is TGTGCCAGCAGAGATCAGGGTTACAATGAGCAGTTCTTC.

The J gene is TRBJ2-7, the V gene TRBV19, with 7 positions matching TRBD1. The CDR3 has 14 residues. CDR1 and CDR2 (germline): LNHDA, SQIVND (reference sequence). The V and J ends lost 6 bases and 0 bases, in that order; junction bases with no gene match: 5. CDR3 sequence: CASSAQGSSYEQYF. CDR3 coding DNA: TGTGCCAGTAGCGCACAGGGGAGCTCCTACGAGCAGTACTTC.

In this sample, this clone turned up once. CDR3 DNA: TGTGCCAGGAGATGGGGGCGGGGGACTGAAGCTTTCTTT. This gives the protein CARRWGRGTEAFF. V and J are TRBV19 and TRBJ1-1; a possible D gene is TRBD1 (6 bases). The V and J ends lost 9 bases and 5 bases respectively, with 16 bases between them. The length of the CDR3 is 13 residues. Per germline, CDR1 LNHDA and CDR2 SQIVND (reference sequence).

This rearrangement joins TRBV9 to TRBJ1-2; 12 bases map to TRBD1. The ends lost 2 bases at V and 10 bases at J; junction bases unmatched: 9. The CDR3 contains 15 residues. CDR1 SGDLS and CDR2 YYNGEE come from the germline V gene. For the CDR3, the DNA is TGTGCCAGCAGCGTCGCCGGGACAGGGGGCATAGTCTACACCTTC. Protein: CASSVAGTGGIVYTF.